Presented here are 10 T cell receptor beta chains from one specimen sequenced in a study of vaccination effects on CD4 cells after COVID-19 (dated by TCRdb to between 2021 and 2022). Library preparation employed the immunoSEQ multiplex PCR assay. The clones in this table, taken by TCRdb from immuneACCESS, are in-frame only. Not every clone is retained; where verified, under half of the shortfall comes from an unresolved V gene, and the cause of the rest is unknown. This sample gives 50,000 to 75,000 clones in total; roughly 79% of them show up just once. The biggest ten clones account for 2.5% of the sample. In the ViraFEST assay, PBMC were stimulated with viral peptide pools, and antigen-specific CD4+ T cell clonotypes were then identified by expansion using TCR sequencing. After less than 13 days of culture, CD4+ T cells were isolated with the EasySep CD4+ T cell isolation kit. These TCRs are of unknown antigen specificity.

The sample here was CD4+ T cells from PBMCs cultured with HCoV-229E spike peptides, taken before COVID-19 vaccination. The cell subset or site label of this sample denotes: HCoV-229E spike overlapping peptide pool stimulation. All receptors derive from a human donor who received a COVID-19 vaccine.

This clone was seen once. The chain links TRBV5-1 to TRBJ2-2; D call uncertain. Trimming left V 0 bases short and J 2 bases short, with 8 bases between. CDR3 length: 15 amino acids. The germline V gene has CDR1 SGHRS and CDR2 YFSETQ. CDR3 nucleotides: TGCGCCAGCAGCTTGGTACCGGACAACACCGGGGAGCTGTTTTTT. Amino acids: CASSLVPDNTGELFF.

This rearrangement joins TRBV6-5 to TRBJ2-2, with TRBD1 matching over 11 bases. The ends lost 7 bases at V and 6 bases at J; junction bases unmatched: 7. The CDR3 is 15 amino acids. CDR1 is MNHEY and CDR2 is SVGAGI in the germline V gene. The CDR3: CASKGQGAGSGELFF. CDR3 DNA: TGTGCCAGCAAAGGACAGGGGGCGGGATCCGGGGAGCTGTTTTTT.

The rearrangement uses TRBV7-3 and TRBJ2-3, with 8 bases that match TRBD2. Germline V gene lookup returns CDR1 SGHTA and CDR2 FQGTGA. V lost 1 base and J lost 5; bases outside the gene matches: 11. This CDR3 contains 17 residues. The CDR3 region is CASSLSGSGVSGDTQYF. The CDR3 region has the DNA TGTGCCAGCAGCTTAAGTGGTAGCGGGGTGTCGGGAGATACGCAGTATTTT.

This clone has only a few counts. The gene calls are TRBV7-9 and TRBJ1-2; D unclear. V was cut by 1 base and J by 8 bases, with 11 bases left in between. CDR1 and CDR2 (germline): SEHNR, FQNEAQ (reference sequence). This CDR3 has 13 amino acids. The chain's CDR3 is CASSLDGVRGYTF. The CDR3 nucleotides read TGTGCCAGCAGCTTAGATGGGGTGAGAGGCTACACCTTC. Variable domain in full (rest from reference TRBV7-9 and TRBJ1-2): DTGVSQNPRHKITKRGQNVTFRCDPISEHNRLYWYRQTLGQGPEFLTYFQNEAQLEKSRLLSDRFSAERPKGSFSTLEIQRTEQGDSAMYLCASSLDGVRGYTFGSGTRLTVV.

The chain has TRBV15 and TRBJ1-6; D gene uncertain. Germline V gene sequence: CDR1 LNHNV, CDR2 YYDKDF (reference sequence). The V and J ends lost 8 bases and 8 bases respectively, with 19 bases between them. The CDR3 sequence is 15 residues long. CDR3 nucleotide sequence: TGTGCCACCGGACCACTGGGTGTTGCGTATTCACCCCTCCACTTT. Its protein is CATGPLGVAYSPLHF. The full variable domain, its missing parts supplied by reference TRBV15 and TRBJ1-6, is DAMVIQNPRYQVTQFGKPVTLSCSQTLNHNVMYWYQQKSSQAPKLLFHYYDKDFNNEADTPDNFQSRRPNTSFCFLDIRSPGLGDTAMYLCATGPLGVAYSPLHFGNGTRLTVT.

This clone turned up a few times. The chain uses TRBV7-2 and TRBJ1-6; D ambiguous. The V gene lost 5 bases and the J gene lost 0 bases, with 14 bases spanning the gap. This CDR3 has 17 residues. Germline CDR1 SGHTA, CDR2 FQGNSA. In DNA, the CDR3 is TGTGCCAGCAGCCCAAGTGGGCTTAGCTCCTATAATTCACCCCTCCACTTT. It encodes CASSPSGLSSYNSPLHF.

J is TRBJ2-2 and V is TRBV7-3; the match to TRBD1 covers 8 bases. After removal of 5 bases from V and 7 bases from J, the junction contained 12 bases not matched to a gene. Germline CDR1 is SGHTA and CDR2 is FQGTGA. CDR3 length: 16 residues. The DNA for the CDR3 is TGTGCCAGCAGCACCTCCAGGACAGGGCTGGGCGGGGAGCTGTTTTTT. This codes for CASSTSRTGLGGELFF.

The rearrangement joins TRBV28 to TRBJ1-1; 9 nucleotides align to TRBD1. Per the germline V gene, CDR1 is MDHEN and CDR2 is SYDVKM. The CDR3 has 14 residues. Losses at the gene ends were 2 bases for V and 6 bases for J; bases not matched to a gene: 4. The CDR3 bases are TGTGCCAGCAGTTTAAGCCGACAGGGGGCTGAAGCTTTCTTT. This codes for CASSLSRQGAEAFF.

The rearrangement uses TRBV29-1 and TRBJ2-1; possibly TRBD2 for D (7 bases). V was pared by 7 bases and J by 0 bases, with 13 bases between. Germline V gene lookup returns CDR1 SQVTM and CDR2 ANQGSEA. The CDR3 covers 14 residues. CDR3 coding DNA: TGCAGCGCCCAAGGGGGGGCCTCCTACAATGAGCAGTTCTTC. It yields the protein CSAQGGASYNEQFF.

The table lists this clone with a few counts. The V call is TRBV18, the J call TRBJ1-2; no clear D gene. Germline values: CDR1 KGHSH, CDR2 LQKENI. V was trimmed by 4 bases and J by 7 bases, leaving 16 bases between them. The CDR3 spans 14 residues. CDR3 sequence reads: CASSLGVLEGGYTF. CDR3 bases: TGTGCCAGCTCACTTGGTGTCTTAGAAGGTGGCTACACCTTC.